The sequence of this T cell receptor (beta chain) was determined in a study of blood T cell repertoires in COVID-19. Across the study: Acute and convalescent COVID-19 samples came from the United States, Italy and Spain. In each case, the material was cDNA or gDNA derived from T cells, B-cell-depleted T cells, or PBMCs.

Per the germline V gene, CDR1 is MGHRA and CDR2 is YSYEKL. The germline V and J ends were trimmed by 3 bases and 7 bases, with 6 bases remaining between them. The CDR3 runs 12 residues. The study drew participants aged roughly 18 to 95 years from approximately 25 US areas. Clones were sequenced by immunoSEQ multiplex PCR, and TCRdb holds only the in-frame ones, with some missing. The table shows under 450,000 clones, with roughly nine tenths occurring only once. This clone occurred a few times. The sequenced sample consisted of PBMCs or T cells enriched from blood (not recorded which). The rearrangement links TRBV4-1 to TRBJ2-2; D is ambiguous. This clonotype originated in a woman aged 40 to 50 who had been exposed to COVID-19. The CDR3 reads CASSQGSGELFF. DNA of the CDR3: TGCGCCAGCAGCCAGGGCAGCGGGGAGCTGTTTTTT.